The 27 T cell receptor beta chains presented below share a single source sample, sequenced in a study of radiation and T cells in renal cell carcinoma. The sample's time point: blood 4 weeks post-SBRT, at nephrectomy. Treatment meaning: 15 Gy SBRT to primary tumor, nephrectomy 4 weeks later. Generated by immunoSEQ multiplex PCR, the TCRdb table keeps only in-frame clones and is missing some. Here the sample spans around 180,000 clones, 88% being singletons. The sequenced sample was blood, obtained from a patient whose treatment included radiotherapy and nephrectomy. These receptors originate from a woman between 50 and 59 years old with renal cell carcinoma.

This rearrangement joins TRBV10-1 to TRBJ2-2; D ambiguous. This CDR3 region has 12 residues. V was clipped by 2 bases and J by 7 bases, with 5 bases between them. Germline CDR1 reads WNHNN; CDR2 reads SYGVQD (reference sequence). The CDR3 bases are TGCGCCAGCAGTGAGAAAGGCGGGGAGCTGTTTTTT. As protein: CASSEKGGELFF.

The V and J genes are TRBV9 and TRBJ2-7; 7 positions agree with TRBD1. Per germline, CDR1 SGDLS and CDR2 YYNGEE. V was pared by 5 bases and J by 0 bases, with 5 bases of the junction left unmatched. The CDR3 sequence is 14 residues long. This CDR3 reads CASSPGQASYEQYF. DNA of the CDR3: TGTGCCAGCAGTCCCGGACAGGCCTCCTACGAGCAGTACTTC.

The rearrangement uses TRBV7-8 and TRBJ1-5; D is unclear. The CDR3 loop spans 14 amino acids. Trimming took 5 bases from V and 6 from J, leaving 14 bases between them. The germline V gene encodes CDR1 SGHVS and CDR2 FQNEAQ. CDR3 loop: CASSPLSTTQPQHF. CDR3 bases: TGTGCCAGCAGCCCCCTTTCCACAACTCAGCCCCAGCATTTT.

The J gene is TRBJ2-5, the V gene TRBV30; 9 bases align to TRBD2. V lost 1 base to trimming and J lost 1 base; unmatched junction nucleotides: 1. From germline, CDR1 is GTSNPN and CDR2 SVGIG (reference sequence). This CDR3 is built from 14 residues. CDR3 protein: CAWSGLAVQETQYF. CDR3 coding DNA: TGTGCCTGGAGTGGACTAGCGGTCCAAGAGACCCAGTACTTC.

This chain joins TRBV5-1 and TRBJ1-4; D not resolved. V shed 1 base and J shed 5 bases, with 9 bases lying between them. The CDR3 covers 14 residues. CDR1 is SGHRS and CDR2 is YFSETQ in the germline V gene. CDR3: CASSLSMGNEKLFF. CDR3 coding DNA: TGCGCCAGCAGCTTGTCCATGGGGAATGAAAAACTGTTTTTT.

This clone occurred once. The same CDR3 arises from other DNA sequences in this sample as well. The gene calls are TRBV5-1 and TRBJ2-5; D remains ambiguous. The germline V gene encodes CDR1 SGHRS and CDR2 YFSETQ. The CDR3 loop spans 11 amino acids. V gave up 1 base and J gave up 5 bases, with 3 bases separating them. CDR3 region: CASSLTETQYF. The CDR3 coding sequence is TGCGCCAGCAGCTTGACGGAGACCCAGTACTTC.

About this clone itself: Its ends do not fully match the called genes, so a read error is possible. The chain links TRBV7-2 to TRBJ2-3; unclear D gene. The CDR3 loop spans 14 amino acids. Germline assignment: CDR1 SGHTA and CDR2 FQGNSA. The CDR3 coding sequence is TGTGCCAGCAGCCTAACCTTCAGCAAAGATACGCAGTATTTT. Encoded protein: CASSLTFSKDTQYF.

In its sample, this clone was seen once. The CDR3 here is CASSLGGGYNSPLHF. The CDR3 nucleotides are TGTGCCAGCAGCTTAGGGGGCGGGTATAATTCACCCCTCCACTTT. The chain has TRBV7-9 and TRBJ1-6; maybe TRBD1 (5 bases). The CDR3 spans 15 residues. V was shortened by 1 base and J by 4 bases, with 8 bases between the two germline ends. Germline CDR1 and CDR2: SEHNR and FQNEAQ (reference sequence).

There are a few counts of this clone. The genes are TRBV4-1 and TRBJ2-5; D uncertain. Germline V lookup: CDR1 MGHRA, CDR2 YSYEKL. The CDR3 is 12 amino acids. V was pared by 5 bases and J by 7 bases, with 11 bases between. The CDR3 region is CASSAGLGTQYF. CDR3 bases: TGCGCCAGCAGCGCTGGATTGGGGACCCAGTACTTC.

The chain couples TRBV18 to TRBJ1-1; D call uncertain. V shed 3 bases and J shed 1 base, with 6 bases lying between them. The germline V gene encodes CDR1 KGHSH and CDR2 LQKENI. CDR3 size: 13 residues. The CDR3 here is CASSPPGNTEAFF. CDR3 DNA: TGTGCCAGCTCACCCCCGGGGAACACTGAAGCTTTCTTT.

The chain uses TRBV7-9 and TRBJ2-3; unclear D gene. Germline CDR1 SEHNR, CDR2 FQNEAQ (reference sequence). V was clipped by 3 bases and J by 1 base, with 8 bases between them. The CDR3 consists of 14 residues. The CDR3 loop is CASSLGGRTDTQYF. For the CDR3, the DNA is TGTGCCAGCAGCTTGGGCGGACGCACAGATACGCAGTATTTT. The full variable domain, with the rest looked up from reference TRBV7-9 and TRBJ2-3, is DTGVSQNPRHKITKRGQNVTFRCDPISEHNRLYWYRQTLGQGPEFLTYFQNEAQLEKSRLLSDRFSAERPKGSFSTLEIQRTEQGDSAMYLCASSLGGRTDTQYFGPGTRLTVL.

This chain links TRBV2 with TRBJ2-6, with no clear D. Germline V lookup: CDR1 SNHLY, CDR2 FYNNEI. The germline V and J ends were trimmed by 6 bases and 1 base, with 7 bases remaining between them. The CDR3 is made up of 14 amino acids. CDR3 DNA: TGTGCCAGCAGAGGGTTTTCTGGGGCCAACGTCCTGACTTTC. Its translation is CASRGFSGANVLTF. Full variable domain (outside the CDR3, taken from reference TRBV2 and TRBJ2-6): EPEVTQTPSHQVTQMGQEVILRCVPISNHLYFYWYRQILGQKVEFLVSFYNNEISEKSEIFDDQFSVERPDGSNFTLKIRSTKLEDSAMYFCASRGFSGANVLTFGAGSRLTVL.

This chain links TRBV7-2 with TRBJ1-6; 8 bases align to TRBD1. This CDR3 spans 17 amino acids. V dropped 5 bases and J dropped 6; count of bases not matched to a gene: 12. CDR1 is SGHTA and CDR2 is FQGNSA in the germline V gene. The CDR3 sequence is CASSAGTGDVGNSPLHF. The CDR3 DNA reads TGTGCCAGCAGCGCCGGGACAGGCGACGTCGGTAATTCACCCCTCCACTTT.

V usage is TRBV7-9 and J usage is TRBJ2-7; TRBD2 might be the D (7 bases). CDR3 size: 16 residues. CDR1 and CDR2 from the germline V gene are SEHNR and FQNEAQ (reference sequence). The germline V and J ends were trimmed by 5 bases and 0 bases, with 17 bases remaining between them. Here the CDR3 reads CASSLLRGGSSYEQYF. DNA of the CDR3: TGTGCCAGCAGCCTCTTAAGGGGGGGAAGCTCCTACGAGCAGTACTTC.

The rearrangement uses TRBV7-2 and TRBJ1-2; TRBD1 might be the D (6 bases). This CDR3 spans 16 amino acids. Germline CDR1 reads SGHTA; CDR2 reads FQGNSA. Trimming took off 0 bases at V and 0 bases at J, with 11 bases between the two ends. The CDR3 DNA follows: TGTGCCAGCAGCTTAGCAGGACAGCCTTCTAACTATGGCTACACCTTC. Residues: CASSLAGQPSNYGYTF.

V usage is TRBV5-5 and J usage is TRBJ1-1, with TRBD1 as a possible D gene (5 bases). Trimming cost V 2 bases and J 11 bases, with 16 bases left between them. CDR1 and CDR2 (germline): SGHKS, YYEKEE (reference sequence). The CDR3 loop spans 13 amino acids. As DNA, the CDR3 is TGTGCCAGCAGCTTTGGCGGCGGGGCCGGCGCTTTCTTT. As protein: CASSFGGGAGAFF.

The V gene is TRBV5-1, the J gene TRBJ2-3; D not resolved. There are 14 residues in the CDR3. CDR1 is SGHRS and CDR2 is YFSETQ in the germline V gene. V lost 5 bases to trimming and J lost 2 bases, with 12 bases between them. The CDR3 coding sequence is TGCGCCAGCAGTCTACCCGGAACCACAGATACGCAGTATTTT. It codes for CASSLPGTTDTQYF.

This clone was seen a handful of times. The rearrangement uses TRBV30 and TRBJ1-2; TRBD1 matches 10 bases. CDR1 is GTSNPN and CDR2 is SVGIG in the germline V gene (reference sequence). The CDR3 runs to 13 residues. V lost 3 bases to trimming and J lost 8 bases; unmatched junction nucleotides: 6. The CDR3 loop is CAWSPDRGQGYTF. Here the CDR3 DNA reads TGTGCCTGGAGCCCCGACAGGGGGCAAGGCTACACCTTC.

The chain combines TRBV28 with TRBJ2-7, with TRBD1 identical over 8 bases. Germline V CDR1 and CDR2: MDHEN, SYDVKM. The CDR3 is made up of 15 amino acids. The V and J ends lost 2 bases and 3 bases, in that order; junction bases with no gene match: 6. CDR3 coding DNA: TGTGCCAGCAGTTTAAGCGGACAGGGAAACTACGAGCAGTACTTC. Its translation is CASSLSGQGNYEQYF.

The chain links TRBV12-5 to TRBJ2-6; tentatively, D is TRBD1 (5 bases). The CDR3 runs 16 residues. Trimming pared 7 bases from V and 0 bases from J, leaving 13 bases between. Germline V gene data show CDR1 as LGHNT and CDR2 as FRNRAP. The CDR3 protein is CASAQDIFSGANVLTF. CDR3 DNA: TGTGCTAGTGCCCAGGACATCTTCTCTGGGGCCAACGTCCTGACTTTC.

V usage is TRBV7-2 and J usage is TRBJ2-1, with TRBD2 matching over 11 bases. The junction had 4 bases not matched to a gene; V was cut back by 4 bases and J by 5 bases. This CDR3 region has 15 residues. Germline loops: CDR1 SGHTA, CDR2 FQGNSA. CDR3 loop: CASSYRLAGNNEQFF. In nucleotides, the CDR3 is TGTGCCAGCAGCTACAGACTAGCGGGGAACAATGAGCAGTTCTTC.

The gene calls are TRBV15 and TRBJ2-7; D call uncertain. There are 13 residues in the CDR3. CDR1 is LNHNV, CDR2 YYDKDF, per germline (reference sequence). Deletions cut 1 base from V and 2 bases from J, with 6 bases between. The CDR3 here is CATSRGATYEQYF. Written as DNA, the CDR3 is TGTGCCACCAGCAGAGGGGCTACCTACGAGCAGTACTTC. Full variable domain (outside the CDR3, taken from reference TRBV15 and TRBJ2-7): DAMVIQNPRYQVTQFGKPVTLSCSQTLNHNVMYWYQQKSSQAPKLLFHYYDKDFNNEADTPDNFQSRRPNTSFCFLDIRSPGLGDTAMYLCATSRGATYEQYFGPGTRLTVT.

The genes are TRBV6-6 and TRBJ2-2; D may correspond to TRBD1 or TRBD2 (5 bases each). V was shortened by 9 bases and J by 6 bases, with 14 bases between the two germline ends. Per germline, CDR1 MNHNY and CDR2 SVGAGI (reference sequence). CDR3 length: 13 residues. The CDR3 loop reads CASGGFVAGELFF. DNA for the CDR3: TGTGCCAGTGGGGGTTTCGTTGCCGGGGAGCTGTTTTTT.

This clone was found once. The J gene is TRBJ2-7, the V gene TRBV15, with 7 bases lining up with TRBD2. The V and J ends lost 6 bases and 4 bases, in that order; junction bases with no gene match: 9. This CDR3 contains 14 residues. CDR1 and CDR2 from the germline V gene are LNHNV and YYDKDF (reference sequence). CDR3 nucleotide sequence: TGTGCCACCAGGCCCGGGACTAACGATTACGAGCAGTACTTC. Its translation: CATRPGTNDYEQYF.

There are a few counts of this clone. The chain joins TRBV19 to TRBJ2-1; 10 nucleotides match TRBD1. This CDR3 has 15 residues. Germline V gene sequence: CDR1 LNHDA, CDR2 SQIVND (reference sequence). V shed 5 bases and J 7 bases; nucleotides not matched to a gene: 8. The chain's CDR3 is CASSFQGQGRNEQFF. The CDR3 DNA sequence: TGTGCCAGTAGTTTCCAGGGACAGGGGAGGAATGAGCAGTTCTTC.

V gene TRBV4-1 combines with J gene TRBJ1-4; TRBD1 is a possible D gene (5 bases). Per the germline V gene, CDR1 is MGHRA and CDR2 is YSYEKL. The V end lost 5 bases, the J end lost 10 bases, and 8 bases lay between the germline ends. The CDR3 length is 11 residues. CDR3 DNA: TGCGCCAGCAGCAACCAGGGAAAACTGTTTTTT. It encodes CASSNQGKLFF.

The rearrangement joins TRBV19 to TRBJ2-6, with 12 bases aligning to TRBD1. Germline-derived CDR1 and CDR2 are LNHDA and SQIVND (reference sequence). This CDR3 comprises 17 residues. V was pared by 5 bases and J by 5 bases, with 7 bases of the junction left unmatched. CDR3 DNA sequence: TGTGCCAGTAGTCCCGGGACAGGGGGCTGGAGGGCCAACGTCCTGACTTTC. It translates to CASSPGTGGWRANVLTF.